The T cell receptor (beta chain) under discussion was sequenced for a study of blood T cell repertoires in COVID-19. Study-wide background: COVID-19 samples collected from the United States, Italy and Spain covered acute and convalescent phases. PBMCs, B-cell-depleted T cells, or T cells provided the cDNA or gDNA that made up the material.

Germline CDR1 MNHEY, CDR2 SMNVEV (reference sequence). This CDR3 spans 15 amino acids. The V gene lost 5 bases and the J gene lost 1 base, with 12 bases spanning the gap. In the authors' workflow: Nucleated cell number was recorded as an estimate derived from reference gene primer amplification. Profiled with immunoSEQ multiplex PCR; TCRdb holds only in-frame clones, not every one. That table furnishes V, J and clone size, whereas the DNA furnished D and trimming. The table has roughly 250,000 clones, about 80% seen once. During active infection, Seattle patients enrolled and were then monitored through disease.

The TCR originated in a person between 65 and 80 years old with COVID-19, enrolled during active disease. The J gene is TRBJ1-5, the V gene TRBV27; tentatively, D is TRBD1 (5 bases). Sequenced: peripheral blood. The chain's CDR3 is CASSPTDASNQPQHF. For the CDR3, the DNA is TGTGCCAGCAGTCCGACAGACGCCAGCAATCAGCCCCAGCATTTT.